These 19 T cell receptor beta chains came from one sample sequenced in a study of regulatory T cells in long-lasting Graves disease. With iRepertoire HTBI primers and Arm-PCR of CDR3 regions, TCR beta libraries were built. Each CDR3 protein is one row after TCRdb ran MiXCR on the multiplex PCR reads. The sample lists roughly 420,000 distinct CDR3 sequences, 16% occurring once. The time point here: newly diagnosed GD, antithyroid drugs for less than 3 months. PBMCs provided the RNA from which the TCR library was made. This sample also appeared in a second study, on T cells in Graves' hyperthyroidism and ophthalmopathy.

Here the sequenced sample was peripheral blood mononuclear cells (PBMCs), taken at new diagnosis, from a patient treated with antithyroid drugs. The receptors derive from a woman in her thirties with Graves disease.

This clonotype was picked up many times. This chain connects TRBV5-1 to TRBJ2-2, with a tentative D call TRBD2 (5 bases). Trimming removed 5 bases from V and 0 bases from J, with 11 bases in between. Germline values: CDR1 SGHRS, CDR2 YFSETQ. This CDR3 region has 15 residues. The CDR3 spells CASRNAGANTGELFF. The CDR3 region has the DNA TGCGCCAGCAGAAATGCCGGGGCGAACACCGGGGAGCTGTTTTTT.

Turning to this clonotype: A single base separates this from a much larger clone, so it may be a read error. This chain connects TRBV27 to TRBJ2-3, with unresolved D. CDR1 MNHEY and CDR2 SMNVEV come from the germline V gene (reference sequence). The CDR3 has 14 amino acids. This CDR3 reads CASSLVRSADTQYF. The CDR3 DNA reads as TGTGCCAGCAGTTTGGTCCGGAGCGCAGATACGCAGTACTTT.

This clonotype was counted a few times. The V gene is TRBV28, the J gene TRBJ1-5, with 7 bases identical to TRBD1. The junction had 7 bases not matched to a gene; V was cut back by 5 bases and J by 6 bases. This CDR3 spans 14 amino acids. The germline gives CDR1 MDHEN, CDR2 SYDVKM. CDR3 amino acids: CASSIPDRAQPQHF. The CDR3 DNA is TGTGCCAGCAGTATACCTGACAGGGCTCAGCCCCAGCATTTT.

The rearrangement uses TRBV10-2 and TRBJ2-7, with D uncertain. The CDR3 sequence is 13 residues long. The V gene lost 0 bases and the J gene lost 3 bases, with 6 bases spanning the gap. Germline V gene sequence: CDR1 WSHSY, CDR2 SAAADI. The CDR3 sequence: CASSESSGYEQYF. CDR3 sequence (DNA): TGCGCCAGCAGTGAGTCATCCGGCTACGAGCAGTACTTC.

The gene calls are TRBV29-1 and TRBJ2-3, with a tentative D call TRBD1 (6 bases). CDR3 length equals 13 residues. Trimming removed 3 bases from V and 3 bases from J, with 10 bases in between. Germline V CDR1 and CDR2: SQVTM, ANQGSEA. CDR3 region: CSVDRGGTDTQYF. The DNA for the CDR3 is TGCAGCGTTGACAGGGGTGGGACAGATACGCAGTATTTT.

This clonotype was counted ten times or more. The V and J genes are TRBV5-1 and TRBJ2-7, with D tentatively TRBD2 (6 bases). The CDR3 consists of 15 residues. CDR1 SGHRS and CDR2 YFSETQ come from the germline V gene. V was cut by 4 bases and J by 0 bases, with 14 bases left in between. CDR3 sequence reads: CASSPGEVVSYEQYF. The CDR3 DNA sequence: TGCGCCAGCAGCCCCGGGGAGGTTGTCTCCTACGAGCAGTACTTC.

This clonotype has only a few counts. V is TRBV5-4 and J is TRBJ2-4, with 9 bases fitting TRBD1. Germline CDR1 and CDR2: SGHNT and YYREEE (reference sequence). Trimming removed 5 bases from V and 5 bases from J; junction bases left unmatched: 5. This CDR3 spans 14 amino acids. The DNA of the CDR3 is TGTGCCAGCAGTCCCCGGGACAGGGAAAACATTCAGTACTTC. The encoded protein is CASSPRDRENIQYF.

This chain uses TRBV27 with TRBJ2-1, with 7 bases matching TRBD1. Germline-derived CDR1 and CDR2 are MNHEY and SMNVEV (reference sequence). V lost 1 base, J lost 5 bases, and 8 bases stayed unmatched. This CDR3 region has 16 residues. For the CDR3, the DNA is TGTGCCAGCAGTTTATTTGGGGACAGAGCCGACAATGAGCAGTTCTTC. This encodes CASSLFGDRADNEQFF.

This clonotype was seen at least ten times. This chain connects TRBV7-2 to TRBJ1-1, with no clear D. The CDR3 extends over 16 amino acids. V was clipped by 3 bases and J by 1 base, with 15 bases between them. CDR1 and CDR2 from the germline V gene are SGHTA and FQGNSA. Written as DNA, the CDR3 is TGTGCCAGCAGCTTCCATCTCATGGGCGCGAACACTGAAGCTTTCTTT. This codes for CASSFHLMGANTEAFF.

This clonotype was recorded a few times. This chain uses TRBV20-1 with TRBJ2-5; perhaps D is TRBD1 or TRBD2 (6 bases each). Between the trimmed V and J ends, which lost 5 bases and 12 bases, there was a span of 28 bases. This CDR3 is 15 amino acids long. Per germline, CDR1 DFQATT and CDR2 SNEGSKA (reference sequence). The CDR3 loop is CSAGTLWRAGELEYF. In nucleotides, the CDR3 is TGCAGTGCTGGCACTCTATGGAGGGCAGGGGAGTTAGAGTACTTC.

The sample holds a few counts of this clonotype. The rearrangement joins TRBV19 to TRBJ2-1; D not resolved. Germline V gene lookup returns CDR1 LNHDA and CDR2 SQIVND (reference sequence). With 4 bases removed from V and 0 bases from J, the gap between germline ends came to 10 bases. This CDR3 has 15 amino acids. CDR3 in amino acids: CASSTEPSSYNEQFF. CDR3 nucleotides: TGTGCCAGTAGTACTGAACCCAGCTCCTACAATGAGCAGTTCTTC.

This clonotype was counted between two and nine times. The chain combines TRBV12-3 or TRBV12-4 with TRBJ1-5; D is ambiguous. The CDR3 totals 14 residues. The germline V and J ends were trimmed by 1 base and 5 bases, with 9 bases remaining between them. The CDR3 here is CASSLELVDQPQHF. The DNA for the CDR3 is TGTGCCAGCAGTTTAGAATTGGTTGATCAGCCCCAGCATTTT.

The chain carries TRBV30 and TRBJ1-5; D gene unclear. The V gene's germline CDR1 is GTSNPN and CDR2 SVGIG (reference sequence). CDR3 size: 13 residues. V lost 2 bases and J 6 bases, leaving 11 bases between the germline ends. CDR3 DNA: TGTGCCTGGAGTTTGGATTTGAGTCAGCCCCAGCATTTT. This sequence encodes CAWSLDLSQPQHF.

The V gene is TRBV7-9, the J gene TRBJ1-1, with D possibly matching TRBD1 (5 bases). V was cut by 3 bases and J by 7 bases, with 15 bases left in between. CDR1 is SEHNR, CDR2 FQNEAQ, per germline (reference sequence). The CDR3 totals 14 residues. CDR3 residues: CASSFGPRQGEAFF. CDR3 DNA sequence: TGTGCCAGCAGCTTCGGGCCCCGTCAGGGTGAAGCTTTCTTT.

This clonotype was counted a few times. The chain carries TRBV4-1 and TRBJ2-1, with a weak D call TRBD2 (5 bases). Trimming took off 4 bases at V and 7 bases at J, with 20 bases between the two ends. The CDR3 runs 16 residues. Germline CDR1 reads MGHRA; CDR2 reads YSYEKL. This CDR3 reads CASSPLGMGSANEQFF. CDR3 sequence (DNA): TGCGCCAGCAGCCCCCTCGGGATGGGCAGTGCGAATGAGCAGTTCTTC.

This chain joins TRBV10-3 and TRBJ1-1; D may be TRBD1 (5 bases). Germline V gives CDR1 ENHRY, CDR2 SYGVKD. V gave up 7 bases and J gave up 1 base, with 13 bases separating them. This CDR3 comprises 14 residues. CDR3 amino acids: CAINKRGSNTEAFF. CDR3 coding DNA: TGTGCCATCAATAAAAGGGGTTCGAACACTGAAGCTTTCTTT.

This clonotype came up many times. The J gene is TRBJ2-7, the V gene TRBV2; no clear D. Germline V lookup: CDR1 SNHLY, CDR2 FYNNEI. This CDR3 spans 11 amino acids. The V gene lost 5 bases and the J gene lost 7 bases, with 9 bases spanning the gap. CDR3 region: CASSLYGEQYF. CDR3 DNA sequence: TGTGCCAGCAGTCTCTACGGGGAGCAGTACTTC. Filled out from reference TRBV2 and TRBJ2-7, the complete variable domain reads EPEVTQTPSHQVTQMGQEVILRCVPISNHLYFYWYRQILGQKVEFLVSFYNNEISEKSEIFDDQFSVERPDGSNFTLKIRSTKLEDSAMYFCASSLYGEQYFGPGTRLTVT.

The rearrangement links TRBV4-2 to TRBJ1-1; D remains ambiguous. From germline, CDR1 is LGHNA and CDR2 YNFKEQ. The ends were cut back, 4 bases at V and 5 bases at J, with 17 bases in the middle. The CDR3 has 15 residues. CDR3 sequence reads: CASSPSHTKGTEAFF. The CDR3 bases are TGTGCCAGCAGCCCCTCACATACAAAGGGTACTGAAGCTTTCTTT.

V and J are TRBV18 and TRBJ2-7, with D possibly being TRBD2 (6 bases). The CDR3 consists of 16 residues. V gave up 3 bases and J gave up 0 bases, with 15 bases separating them. Germline V gives CDR1 KGHSH, CDR2 LQKENI. Here the CDR3 reads CASSPPGTLSSYEQYF. The DNA for the CDR3 is TGTGCCAGCTCACCCCCCGGGACTTTGAGCTCCTACGAGCAGTACTTC.